The T cell receptor (beta chain) described here comes from a study of blood T cell repertoires in COVID-19. Study-level information: Acute and convalescent COVID-19 samples came from the United States, Italy and Spain. PBMCs, B-cell-depleted T cells, or T cells were the source of the cDNA or gDNA that made up the material.

Sequencing used immunoSEQ multiplex PCR; TCRdb keeps in-frame clones, though not all of them. The data contain 90,000 to 100,000 clones, just under 90% of them singletons. CDR3 size: 16 residues. V gave up 5 bases and J gave up 2 bases; unmatched junction bases: 8. The germline CDR1 and CDR2 sequences are SGHVS and FQNEAQ. The V and J genes are TRBV7-8 and TRBJ2-7, with 11 bases identical to TRBD2. The source of this sequence is a human donor in a cohort sampled during active COVID-19. The sequencing input was peripheral blood. CDR3 DNA sequence: TGTGCCAGCAGCCAACTAGCGGGGGCCACCACCTACGAGCAGTACTTC. It encodes CASSQLAGATTYEQYF.